Following are 20 T cell receptor beta chains from one sample sequenced in a study of graft-versus-host responses after intestinal transplantation. Repertoires were generated with immunoSEQ multiplex PCR, while TCRdb's copy carries only in-frame clones and drops some. The data hold 9,500 or so clones, with roughly 90% observed a single time. The material was PBMCs, obtained just over 240 days after intestinal transplant. The receptor set was obtained from a human patient who received an intestinal transplant, so some T cells may come from the graft donor.

The CDR3 sequence: CASSEGRAGYNEQFF. DNA for the CDR3: TGTGCCAGCAGTGAAGGGAGGGCTGGTTACAATGAGCAGTTCTTC. The V call is TRBV25-1, the J call TRBJ2-1; 7 bases line up with TRBD2. The germline gives CDR1 MGHDK, CDR2 SYGVNS. Trimming took 2 bases from V and 4 from J; bases not matched to a gene: 5. This CDR3 contains 15 residues. Complete variable domain (other parts from reference TRBV25-1 and TRBJ2-1): EADIYQTPRYLVIGTGKKITLECSQTMGHDKMYWYQQDPGMELHLIHYSYGVNSTEKGDLSSESTVSRIRTEHFPLTLESARPSHTSQYLCASSEGRAGYNEQFFGPGTRLTVL.

This clone was observed a handful of times. V usage is TRBV6-4 and J usage is TRBJ2-1; the D gene is possibly TRBD2 (6 bases). CDR1 and CDR2 (germline): MRHNA, SNTAGT. The CDR3 loop spans 15 amino acids. Deletions cut 0 bases from V and 12 bases from J, with 18 bases between. CDR3 DNA sequence: TGTGCCAGCAGTGACTCGATCGTAGGGAGGAATCGGCAGTTCTTC. Protein sequence: CASSDSIVGRNRQFF.

The chain combines TRBV11-1 with TRBJ2-2, with D possibly being TRBD1 (7 bases). This CDR3 is built from 15 residues. Deletions cut 1 base from V and 7 bases from J, with 13 bases between. The V gene's germline CDR1 is SGHAT and CDR2 FQDESV (reference sequence). The CDR3 is CASSLGTGGVGELFF. The CDR3 nucleotides read TGTGCCAGCAGCTTAGGGACAGGAGGGGTCGGGGAGCTGTTTTTT. The variable domain in full, with the rest retrieved from reference TRBV11-1 and TRBJ2-2, is EAEVAQSPRYKITEKSQAVAFWCDPISGHATLYWYRQILGQGPELLVQFQDESVVDDSQLPKDRFSAERLKGVDSTLKIQPAELGDSAMYLCASSLGTGGVGELFFGEGSRLTVL.

The chain links TRBV28 to TRBJ2-2; the D gene could be TRBD1 or TRBD2 (6 bases each). V was cut by 4 bases and J by 4 bases, with 16 bases left in between. The germline V gene encodes CDR1 MDHEN and CDR2 SYDVKM. The CDR3 runs 16 residues. For the CDR3, the DNA is TGTGCCAGCAGTTCCCCCGGGGGCTGGGTCACCGGGGAGCTGTTTTTT. Translated, it gives CASSSPGGWVTGELFF.

V gene TRBV27 combines with J gene TRBJ1-5; D perhaps matches TRBD1 (6 bases). The germline V gene encodes CDR1 MNHEY and CDR2 SMNVEV (reference sequence). This CDR3 comprises 15 residues. V gave up 2 bases and J gave up 2 bases, with 10 bases separating them. CDR3 in amino acids: CASSLQGRGNQPQHF. CDR3 DNA: TGTGCCAGCAGTTTACAGGGGCGAGGCAATCAGCCCCAGCATTTT.

The rearrangement joins TRBV11-3 to TRBJ1-5, with a tentative D call TRBD1 (5 bases). This CDR3 has 18 residues. CDR1 is SGHNT and CDR2 is YENEEA in the germline V gene. V lost 2 bases to trimming and J lost 2 bases, with 19 bases between them. CDR3 nucleotides: TGTGCCAGCAGCTTACCCTCCGGGACCCGGAGGGGCAATCAGCCCCAGCATTTT. As protein: CASSLPSGTRRGNQPQHF. Supplemented by reference TRBV11-3 and TRBJ1-5, the full variable domain reads EAGVVQSPRYKIIEKKQPVAFWCNPISGHNTLYWYLQNLGQGPELLIRYENEEAVDDSQLPKDRFSAERLKGVDSTLKIQPAELGDSAVYLCASSLPSGTRRGNQPQHFGDGTRLSIL.

The rearrangement joins TRBV7-2 to TRBJ1-5, with 9 bases that match TRBD1. The V segment lost 5 bases and the J segment 2 bases; nucleotides outside the gene matches: 1. Germline V gene data show CDR1 as SGHTA and CDR2 as FQGNSA. There are 14 residues in the CDR3. The CDR3 nucleotides are TGTGCCAGCAGCCGGACAGGGGGCAATCAGCCCCAGCATTTT. Translation: CASSRTGGNQPQHF.

The chain carries TRBV7-3 and TRBJ2-3; D gene unclear. Germline V gives CDR1 SGHTA, CDR2 FQGTGA. The CDR3 is 13 amino acids. Trimming stripped 1 base from V and 6 bases from J, with 8 bases between. The CDR3 spells CASSLILGDTQYF. CDR3 in DNA: TGTGCCAGCAGCTTAATCTTGGGTGATACGCAGTATTTT.

The rearrangement links TRBV25-1 to TRBJ1-4; TRBD1 matches 9 bases. This CDR3 spans 13 amino acids. Unmatched junction bases numbered 0, after V lost 3 bases and J lost 7 bases. Looked up from germline, CDR1 is MGHDK and CDR2 is SYGVNS. In DNA form, the CDR3 reads TGTGCCAGCAGTGAGGGACAGGGTGAAAAACTGTTTTTT. Translating it yields CASSEGQGEKLFF.

This chain uses TRBV30 with TRBJ1-2; D not resolved. The CDR3 totals 12 residues. Trimming took off 5 bases at V and 2 bases at J, with 9 bases between the two ends. Germline V gene lookup returns CDR1 GTSNPN and CDR2 SVGIG (reference sequence). The CDR3 nucleotides are TGTGCCTGGGCCCGGAGGAACTATGGCTACACCTTC. This translates into CAWARRNYGYTF.

The chain employs TRBV30 and TRBJ2-5; TRBD2 is a possible D gene (6 bases). The V end lost 0 bases, the J end lost 5 bases, and 19 bases lay between the germline ends. This CDR3 spans 16 amino acids. Germline V CDR1 and CDR2: GTSNPN, SVGIG (reference sequence). The CDR3 nucleotides are TGTGCCTGGAGTGTTCTTGCGGGACTCATGGGGGAGACCCAGTACTTC. This encodes CAWSVLAGLMGETQYF. The variable domain in full, with the rest retrieved from reference TRBV30 and TRBJ2-5, is SQTIHQWPATLVQPVGSPLSLECTVEGTSNPNLYWYRQAAGRGLQLLFYSVGIGQISSEVPQNLSASRPQDRQFILSSKKLLLSDSGFYLCAWSVLAGLMGETQYFGPGTRLLVL.

CDR3: CASSPGRGVYEQYF. The CDR3 coding sequence is TGTGCCAGCTCACCAGGAAGGGGGGTCTACGAGCAGTACTTC. The chain joins TRBV18 to TRBJ2-7, with D tentatively TRBD1 or TRBD2 (6 bases each). In germline, CDR1 is KGHSH, CDR2 LQKENI. The V gene lost 2 bases and the J gene lost 3 bases, with 11 bases spanning the gap. CDR3 length: 14 amino acids. The variable domain in full, with the rest retrieved from reference TRBV18 and TRBJ2-7, is NAGVMQNPRHLVRRRGQEARLRCSPMKGHSHVYWYRQLPEEGLKFMVYLQKENIIDESGMPKERFSAEFPKEGPSILRIQQVVRGDSAAYFCASSPGRGVYEQYFGPGTRLTVT.

The rearrangement joins TRBV7-9 to TRBJ1-3; 8 positions agree with TRBD1. The length of the CDR3 is 15 residues. V lost 3 bases and J lost 6; bases outside the gene matches: 7. CDR1 and CDR2 from the germline V gene are SEHNR and FQNEAQ (reference sequence). CDR3 amino acids: CASSFPGTGLNTIYF. The CDR3 DNA follows: TGTGCCAGCAGCTTCCCCGGGACAGGTCTAAACACCATATATTTT.

By proportion, this clone is large. The chain recombines TRBV6-6 with TRBJ2-7; D uncertain. Germline assignment: CDR1 MNHNY and CDR2 SVGAGI (reference sequence). The ends were cut back, 9 bases at V and 5 bases at J, with 14 bases in the middle. This CDR3 has 12 residues. The CDR3 DNA sequence: TGTGCCAGGTCCCTAATTACGAACGAGCAGTACTTC. Translated: CARSLITNEQYF.

There are a few counts of this clone. CDR3: CASSLGDTNTEAFF. The CDR3 region has the DNA TGTGCCAGCAGCTTAGGGGACACCAACACTGAAGCTTTCTTT. The gene calls are TRBV7-6 and TRBJ1-1, with D perhaps TRBD1 (6 bases). CDR3 length: 14 residues. Germline CDR1 is SGHVS and CDR2 is FNYEAQ. The ends were cut back, 1 base at V and 2 bases at J, with 8 bases in the middle. Supplemented by reference TRBV7-6 and TRBJ1-1, the full variable domain reads GAGVSQSPRYKVTKRGQDVALRCDPISGHVSLYWYRQALGQGPEFLTYFNYEAQQDKSGLPNDRFSAERPEGSISTLTIQRTEQRDSAMYRCASSLGDTNTEAFFGQGTRLTVV.

A remark on this clone: This sample includes further DNA sequences coding for the same CDR3. The chain recombines TRBV19 with TRBJ2-1; D not certain. Per the germline V gene, CDR1 is LNHDA and CDR2 is SQIVND (reference sequence). This CDR3 spans 14 amino acids. Trimming removed 3 bases from V and 0 bases from J, with 6 bases in between. The CDR3 DNA follows: TGTGCCAGTAGTATCCAGAGCTCCTACAATGAGCAGTTCTTC. Translating gives CASSIQSSYNEQFF. Full variable domain (rest looked up from reference TRBV19 and TRBJ2-1): DGGITQSPKYLFRKEGQNVTLSCEQNLNHDAMYWYRQDPGQGLRLIYYSQIVNDFQKGDIAEGYSVSREKKESFPLTVTSAQKNPTAFYLCASSIQSSYNEQFFGPGTRLTVL.

V and J are TRBV5-4 and TRBJ2-1, with 12 positions matching TRBD2. CDR1 is SGHNT, CDR2 YYREEE, per germline (reference sequence). The trim removed 3 bases at V and 4 bases at J, leaving 11 bases unmatched. This CDR3 has 18 residues. CDR3 in DNA: TGTGCCAGCAGCTGGAAAGCTAGCGGGAGGGCCGCGTACAATGAGCAGTTCTTC. Amino acid sequence: CASSWKASGRAAYNEQFF.

The V call is TRBV6-1, the J call TRBJ2-5; tentatively, D is TRBD1 or TRBD2 (6 bases each). Germline assignment: CDR1 MNHNS and CDR2 SASEGT. Trimming took 6 bases from V and 1 from J, leaving 15 bases between them. The CDR3 runs to 15 residues. The CDR3 DNA is TGTGCCAGCAGCGAGAAACAGGGAGGCCAAGAGACCCAGTACTTC. This translates into CASSEKQGGQETQYF.

In the case of this clone: The sample carries other DNA sequences with the same CDR3. V is TRBV15 and J is TRBJ1-2; D is undetermined. The CDR3 has 14 amino acids. Trimming stripped 1 base from V and 1 base from J, with 7 bases between. CDR1 and CDR2 (germline): LNHNV, YYDKDF (reference sequence). The CDR3 nucleotides read TGTGCCACCAGCAGAGGAGGGTATAACTATGGCTACACCTTC. This translates into CATSRGGYNYGYTF.

This chain connects TRBV6-1 to TRBJ2-1, with TRBD2 matching over 7 bases. There are 15 residues in the CDR3. The junction had 3 bases not matched to a gene; V was cut back by 2 bases and J by 2 bases. Looked up from germline, CDR1 is MNHNS and CDR2 is SASEGT. The CDR3 loop reads CASSELAEAYNEQFF. Here the CDR3 DNA reads TGTGCCAGCAGTGAACTAGCGGAGGCCTACAATGAGCAGTTCTTC.